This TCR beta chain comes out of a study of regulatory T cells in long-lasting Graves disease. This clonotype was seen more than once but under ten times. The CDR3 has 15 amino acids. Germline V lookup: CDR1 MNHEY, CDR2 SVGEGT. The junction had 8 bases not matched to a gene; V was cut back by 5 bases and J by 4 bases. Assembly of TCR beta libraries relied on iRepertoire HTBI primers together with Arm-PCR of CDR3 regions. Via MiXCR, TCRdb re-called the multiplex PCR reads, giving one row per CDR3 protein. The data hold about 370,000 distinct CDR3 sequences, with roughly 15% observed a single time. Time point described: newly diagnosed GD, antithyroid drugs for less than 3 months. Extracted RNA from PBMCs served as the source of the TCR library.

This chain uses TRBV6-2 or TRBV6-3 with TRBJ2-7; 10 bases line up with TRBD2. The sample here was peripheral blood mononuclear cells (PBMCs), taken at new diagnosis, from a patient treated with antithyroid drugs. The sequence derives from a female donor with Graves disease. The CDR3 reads CASSPVAGGWYEQYF. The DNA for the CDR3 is TGTGCCAGCAGTCCAGTAGCGGGAGGTTGGTACGAGCAGTACTTC.